Below are 22 T cell receptor beta chains sequenced from a single sample in a study of OX40 agonist ivuxolimab in advanced cancers. Profiled with immunoSEQ multiplex PCR; TCRdb holds only in-frame clones, not every one. In the table there are about 48,000 clones, roughly 85% of which are singletons. The material was CD4+ or CD8+ T cells sorted from blood, obtained in a trial of the OX40 agonist ivuxolimab. The receptors derive from an adult with an advanced solid tumor such as melanoma, head and neck, liver or kidney cancer.

This clone appeared a single time. The chain employs TRBV18 and TRBJ1-1; D call uncertain. Trimming removed 2 bases at V and 1 base at J, with 5 bases between. The CDR3 consists of 13 residues. Germline CDR1 reads KGHSH; CDR2 reads LQKENI. The CDR3 bases are TGTGCCAGCTCACCAATGCCGAACACTGAAGCTTTCTTT. It translates to CASSPMPNTEAFF.

This chain uses TRBV10-3 with TRBJ2-3; 9 bases are a match to TRBD1. Germline CDR1 is ENHRY and CDR2 is SYGVKD. V shed 0 bases, J shed 3 bases, and the junction held 7 bases outside the gene matches. The CDR3 extends over 17 amino acids. The CDR3 DNA follows: TGTGCCATCAGTGAGTCCAAGACAGGGGGTAGGACAGATACGCAGTATTTT. It is translated as CAISESKTGGRTDTQYF.

DNA for the CDR3: TGTGCCAGCAGCTTGGGAAATTCACCCCTCCACTTT. Its protein product is CASSLGNSPLHF. The rearrangement uses TRBV7-2 and TRBJ1-6, with D hard to call. Germline loops: CDR1 SGHTA, CDR2 FQGNSA. The V and J ends lost 3 bases and 7 bases respectively, with 4 bases between them. CDR3 length equals 12 residues.

The chain carries TRBV7-9 and TRBJ2-2; TRBD2 matches 7 bases. J was trimmed by 4 bases and V by 2 bases; bases with no gene match: 1. Per the germline V gene, CDR1 is SEHNR and CDR2 is FQNEAQ (reference sequence). The CDR3 has 14 residues. In DNA, the CDR3 is TGTGCCAGCAGCTTAAGCGGGATCACCGGGGAGCTGTTTTTT. Encoded protein: CASSLSGITGELFF.

V is TRBV11-2 and J is TRBJ2-7, with D uncertain. Germline assignment: CDR1 SGHAT and CDR2 FQNNGV. V gave up 5 bases and J gave up 6 bases, with 8 bases separating them. This CDR3 spans 11 amino acids. This chain's CDR3 is CASSGTPEQYF. CDR3 bases: TGTGCCAGCAGCGGCACGCCCGAGCAGTACTTC.

The chain recombines TRBV5-4 with TRBJ2-2; 9 bases line up with TRBD2. CDR3 length: 18 residues. The germline V gene encodes CDR1 SGHNT and CDR2 YYREEE (reference sequence). Losses at the gene ends were 1 base for V and 6 bases for J; bases not matched to a gene: 13. DNA of the CDR3: TGTGCCAGCAGCTTGTCCGGACTAGCGAGAATCACAGCCGGGGAGCTGTTTTTT. As protein: CASSLSGLARITAGELFF.

The chain carries TRBV11-2 and TRBJ2-7; 8 positions agree with TRBD1. Germline loops: CDR1 SGHAT, CDR2 FQNNGV. After removal of 1 base from V and 4 bases from J, the junction contained 3 bases not matched to a gene. The CDR3 length is 14 residues. In DNA form, the CDR3 reads TGTGCCAGCAGCTTAGGGACAGGGAAGTACGAGCAGTACTTC. As protein: CASSLGTGKYEQYF.

This clone was counted a few times. The chain has TRBV29-1 and TRBJ1-1; D is perhaps TRBD1 (5 bases). V shed 3 bases and J shed 1 base, with 15 bases lying between them. The CDR3 totals 15 residues. The germline CDR1 and CDR2 sequences are SQVTM and ANQGSEA. The CDR3 sequence is CSVEGVFGRNTEAFF. In DNA, the CDR3 is TGCAGCGTTGAGGGGGTATTCGGAAGGAACACTGAAGCTTTCTTT.

The chain is built from TRBV5-1 and TRBJ2-5; 7 bases are shared with TRBD2. Germline values: CDR1 SGHRS, CDR2 YFSETQ. CDR3 length equals 14 residues. The V gene end was trimmed by 7 bases and the J gene end by 4 bases; junction bases not matched to a gene: 10. CDR3 protein: CASCPGGAGETQYF. The CDR3, as DNA: TGCGCCAGCTGTCCGGGGGGAGCGGGAGAGACCCAGTACTTC.

The V and J genes are TRBV6-5 and TRBJ2-7; 9 nucleotides align to TRBD1. CDR3 size: 11 residues. Per the germline V gene, CDR1 is MNHEY and CDR2 is SVGAGI. V gave up 5 bases and J gave up 11 bases; unmatched junction bases: 4. The CDR3 DNA reads TGTGCCAGCAGTGGGGGACAGGGAGAGTACTTC. This encodes CASSGGQGEYF.

The gene calls are TRBV4-3 and TRBJ2-3; possible D gene TRBD2, 5 bases. This CDR3 has 16 residues. CDR1 and CDR2 from the germline V gene are LGHNA and YSLEER. The V end was cut by 1 base, the J end by 11 bases, with 22 bases between. As DNA, the CDR3 is TGCGCCAGCAGCCAAGCGAGGGCCTCCGAGGTTTTTGTGCAGTATTTT. It translates to CASSQARASEVFVQYF.

J is TRBJ2-7 and V is TRBV25-1; 12 bases fit TRBD1. There are 14 residues in the CDR3. V lost 4 bases, J lost 4 bases, and 2 bases stayed unmatched. Germline CDR1 reads MGHDK; CDR2 reads SYGVNS. CDR3 sequence (DNA): TGTGCCAGCAGTGGGGACAGGGGGCTTTACGAGCAGTACTTC. Translated, it gives CASSGDRGLYEQYF.

V is TRBV7-8 and J is TRBJ2-7; D may be TRBD2 (6 bases). CDR3 length: 14 amino acids. Looked up from germline, CDR1 is SGHVS and CDR2 is FQNEAQ. V was shortened by 1 base and J by 6 bases, with 13 bases between the two germline ends. As DNA, the CDR3 is TGTGCCAGCAGCTTAGGCGGGAACGGGGTCGAGCAGTACTTC. Translated, it gives CASSLGGNGVEQYF.

The chain is built from TRBV29-1 and TRBJ2-7; a weak D match, TRBD1 (5 bases). The germline V and J ends were trimmed by 3 bases and 6 bases, with 9 bases remaining between them. This CDR3 contains 11 residues. Germline CDR1 and CDR2: SQVTM and ANQGSEA. CDR3 in amino acids: CSVDRVGEQYF. The CDR3 DNA reads as TGCAGCGTTGACAGGGTAGGCGAGCAGTACTTC.

The chain couples TRBV10-3 to TRBJ1-1, with D unresolved. Trimming removed 3 bases from V and 6 bases from J, with 8 bases in between. Germline V gives CDR1 ENHRY, CDR2 SYGVKD. The CDR3 has 12 residues. In DNA form, the CDR3 reads TGTGCCATCAGTGACTTACCCGCTGAAGCTTTCTTT. Translated, it gives CAISDLPAEAFF.

This sequence joins TRBV28 and TRBJ2-7; tentatively, D is TRBD1 or TRBD2 (7 bases each). There are 13 residues in the CDR3. The germline gives CDR1 MDHEN, CDR2 SYDVKM. V lost 9 bases, J lost 4 bases, and 16 bases lay in between. Here the CDR3 reads CASTGDYPYEQYF. The CDR3 DNA reads as TGTGCCAGTACAGGGGACTATCCTTACGAGCAGTACTTC.

V gene TRBV7-9 combines with J gene TRBJ2-7; possibly TRBD2 for D (5 bases). Per the germline V gene, CDR1 is SEHNR and CDR2 is FQNEAQ (reference sequence). The V gene lost 0 bases and the J gene lost 6 bases, with 9 bases spanning the gap. This CDR3 region has 13 residues. CDR3 sequence (DNA): TGTGCCAGCAGCTTAGCGGACTGGGGCGAGCAGTACTTC. Amino acid sequence: CASSLADWGEQYF. Full variable domain (remainder filled in from reference TRBV7-9 and TRBJ2-7): DTGVSQNPRHKITKRGQNVTFRCDPISEHNRLYWYRQTLGQGPEFLTYFQNEAQLEKSRLLSDRFSAERPKGSFSTLEIQRTEQGDSAMYLCASSLADWGEQYFGPGTRLTVT.

The CDR3 sequence: CASSNGDRREAFF. The CDR3 DNA sequence: TGTGCCAGTAGTAACGGGGATCGGAGGGAAGCTTTCTTT. This chain joins TRBV19 and TRBJ1-1; D not resolved. In germline, CDR1 is LNHDA, CDR2 SQIVND (reference sequence). The CDR3 length is 13 residues. Trimming shortened V by 4 bases and J by 8 bases, and 14 bases separated the two germline ends.

V is TRBV4-3 and J is TRBJ2-1, with D possibly TRBD2 on 5 matching bases. The V and J ends lost 3 bases and 8 bases respectively, with 8 bases between them. This CDR3 is 12 amino acids long. Looked up from germline, CDR1 is LGHNA and CDR2 is YSLEER. Here the CDR3 reads CASSQSGHEQFF. Here the CDR3 DNA reads TGCGCCAGCAGCCAGAGCGGTCATGAGCAGTTCTTC.

This clone has a single count. This rearrangement joins TRBV4-3 to TRBJ2-5; the D call may be TRBD1 or TRBD2 (5 bases each). This CDR3 has 13 residues. Germline loops: CDR1 LGHNA, CDR2 YSLEER. V lost 0 bases, J lost 6 bases, and 8 bases lay in between. This CDR3 reads CASSQDEGKTQYF. As DNA, the CDR3 is TGCGCCAGCAGCCAAGATGAGGGGAAGACCCAGTACTTC.

The gene calls are TRBV7-2 and TRBJ2-5; 10 nucleotides agree with TRBD2. The CDR3 is made up of 13 amino acids. In germline, CDR1 is SGHTA, CDR2 FQGNSA. J lost 5 bases, V lost 5 bases, and 2 bases had no gene match. The CDR3: CASSEGLAETQYF. The CDR3, as DNA: TGTGCCAGCAGCGAGGGACTAGCGGAGACCCAGTACTTC.

The V gene is TRBV27, the J gene TRBJ2-5, with 7 bases lining up with TRBD2. The CDR3 covers 15 residues. Germline CDR1 is MNHEY and CDR2 is SMNVEV (reference sequence). V trimming: 6 bases; J trimming: 5 bases; junction bases outside the gene matches: 12. CDR3 nucleotides: TGTGCCAGCAGGATCCAGACTAGCCGGGGGGAGACCCAGTACTTC. This codes for CASRIQTSRGETQYF.